These 29 T cell receptor beta chains came from one sample sequenced in a study of early T cells in non-severe SARS-CoV-2 infection. Via MiXCR, TCRdb re-called the 5' RACE reads, giving one row per CDR3 protein. The profile covers roughly 41,000 distinct CDR3 sequences, with over 5% appearing a single time and around 5% taken by the ten largest. The input for sequencing was whole blood, taken at baseline. The source of these receptors is an adult who was a healthcare worker with PCR-confirmed SARS-CoV-2 infection or an uninfected control (not recorded which).

There are many counts of this clonotype. The chain employs TRBV6-5 and TRBJ1-2; D remains unclear. The germline CDR1 and CDR2 sequences are MNHEY and SVGAGI. Trimming removed 6 bases at V and 5 bases at J, with 7 bases between. This CDR3 has 11 residues. In nucleotides, the CDR3 is TGTGCCAGCAGGAGGGTTTATGGCTACACCTTC. This encodes CASRRVYGYTF.

In its sample, this clonotype was seen many times. The rearrangement uses TRBV6-5 and TRBJ2-7; D is perhaps TRBD2 (5 bases). Germline CDR1 reads MNHEY; CDR2 reads SVGAGI. Trimming pared 0 bases from V and 4 bases from J, leaving 10 bases between. This CDR3 comprises 14 residues. DNA of the CDR3: TGTGCCAGCAGTTACTCGATTGAGGGATACGAGCAGTACTTC. Its protein is CASSYSIEGYEQYF.

By share, this clonotype ranks as medium-sized. The chain has TRBV28 and TRBJ2-5; 10 nucleotides line up with TRBD1. There are 16 residues in the CDR3. Germline V gene data show CDR1 as MDHEN and CDR2 as SYDVKM. Germline trimming cut 5 bases from V and 1 base from J; bases unmatched to any gene: 7. The CDR3, as DNA: TGTGCCAGCAGTAACATGGACAGGGGGTCCCAAGAGACCCAGTACTTC. It is translated as CASSNMDRGSQETQYF.

The genes are TRBV27 and TRBJ2-1, with 9 bases that match TRBD2. Looked up from germline, CDR1 is MNHEY and CDR2 is SMNVEV (reference sequence). The CDR3 contains 15 residues. Trimming removed 4 bases from V and 6 bases from J; junction bases left unmatched: 7. The CDR3 region has the DNA TGTGCCAGCAGTTCCTGGGCGGGAGGGATCAATGAGCAGTTCTTC. Its translation: CASSSWAGGINEQFF.

The sample holds many counts of this clonotype. The chain employs TRBV20-1 and TRBJ1-2, with D possibly TRBD1 on 6 matching bases. Germline CDR1 DFQATT, CDR2 SNEGSKA (reference sequence). There are 13 residues in the CDR3. Trimming pared 4 bases from V and 6 bases from J, leaving 15 bases between. The CDR3 sequence: CSAKYTGLDGYTF. The CDR3 DNA is TGCAGTGCTAAATACACAGGGCTCGATGGCTACACCTTC.

This clonotype was recorded many times. This chain connects TRBV28 to TRBJ2-7; 9 positions agree with TRBD1. Losses at the gene ends were 2 bases for V and 5 bases for J; bases not matched to a gene: 10. The CDR3 spans 16 residues. Germline CDR1 is MDHEN and CDR2 is SYDVKM. The CDR3 protein is CASSLRSGTGNHEQYF. DNA of the CDR3: TGTGCCAGCAGTTTACGTTCCGGGACAGGGAATCACGAGCAGTACTTC.

Notes on this clonotype: At one end the junction does not follow the germline gene, possibly because of a read error. J is TRBJ2-3 and V is TRBV3-1; D is perhaps TRBD1 (6 bases). This CDR3 has 13 residues. Germline V gene lookup returns CDR1 LGHDT and CDR2 YNNKEL (reference sequence). In DNA, the CDR3 is TGTGCCAGCAGCCAGGGGGCCGCTAGCTACCAGGATTTT. Translating gives CASSQGAASYQDF.

In this sample, this clonotype turned up many times. The chain joins TRBV6-5 to TRBJ2-3; TRBD2 matches at 9 bases. Germline values: CDR1 MNHEY, CDR2 SVGAGI. CDR3 size: 16 residues. The V gene end was trimmed by 1 base and the J gene end by 2 bases; junction bases not matched to a gene: 4. Written as DNA, the CDR3 is TGTGCCAGCAGTTACTGGGCGGGAGGGAACACAGATACGCAGTATTTT. Translation gives CASSYWAGGNTDTQYF.

This clonotype was detected many times. The chain carries TRBV3-1 and TRBJ2-1; D is possibly TRBD2 (6 bases). V lost 1 base and J lost 0, with 10 bases in between. The CDR3 runs 16 residues. Germline-derived CDR1 and CDR2 are LGHDT and YNNKEL (reference sequence). CDR3 bases: TGTGCCAGCAGCCAAGCGGGACTCAGCTCCTACAATGAGCAGTTCTTC. It encodes CASSQAGLSSYNEQFF.

This clonotype was found many times. The V and J genes are TRBV7-6 and TRBJ2-7; 7 bases line up with TRBD1. CDR3 size: 16 residues. Germline CDR1 is SGHVS and CDR2 is FNYEAQ. V was pared by 2 bases and J by 7 bases, with 14 bases of the junction left unmatched. CDR3 sequence: CASSLYGVSAGGEQYF. The CDR3 coding sequence is TGTGCCAGCAGCTTATATGGCGTATCGGCAGGGGGTGAGCAGTACTTC.

Ten or more counts support this clonotype. The chain couples TRBV19 to TRBJ2-4; D might be TRBD2 (6 bases). The germline V gene has CDR1 LNHDA and CDR2 SQIVND (reference sequence). V was cut by 4 bases and J by 6 bases, with 16 bases left in between. This CDR3 region has 15 residues. This CDR3 is CASSTTLAGPNIQYF. The CDR3 DNA follows: TGTGCCAGTAGTACTACCTTGGCGGGACCAAACATTCAGTACTTC.

This clonotype appeared many times. The chain uses TRBV3-1 and TRBJ2-7; unclear D gene. Deletions cut 1 base from V and 2 bases from J, with 9 bases between. This CDR3 region has 14 residues. CDR1 and CDR2 (germline): LGHDT, YNNKEL (reference sequence). CDR3 sequence: CASSQGSQTYEQYF. CDR3 nucleotides: TGTGCCAGCAGCCAAGGGTCACAGACCTACGAGCAGTACTTC.

This clonotype was observed a few times. The genes are TRBV19 and TRBJ1-2, with TRBD1 identical over 11 bases. The CDR3 covers 15 residues. The J segment lost 4 bases and the V segment lost 4 bases, leaving 5 bases of the junction unmatched. Germline-derived CDR1 and CDR2 are LNHDA and SQIVND (reference sequence). CDR3 amino acids: CASSTRTGGGYGYTF. CDR3 sequence (DNA): TGTGCCAGTAGTACCCGGACAGGGGGCGGCTATGGCTACACCTTC.

The sample holds a few counts of this clonotype. The J gene is TRBJ2-3, the V gene TRBV11-2; the D gene is possibly TRBD2 (7 bases). This CDR3 spans 17 amino acids. Trimming removed 5 bases at V and 1 base at J, with 19 bases between. CDR1 and CDR2 from the germline V gene are SGHAT and FQNNGV. The chain's CDR3 is CASSPGRGRLGTDTQYF. DNA of the CDR3: TGTGCCAGCAGCCCAGGGAGGGGGAGATTGGGCACAGATACGCAGTATTTT.

The genes are TRBV11-2 and TRBJ1-2; 7 nucleotides match TRBD1. V trimming: 2 bases; J trimming: 5 bases; junction bases outside the gene matches: 11. The CDR3 consists of 16 residues. Per the germline V gene, CDR1 is SGHAT and CDR2 is FQNNGV. The DNA for the CDR3 is TGTGCCAGCAGCTTAAAGAGGGACAGCTCCTTTTATGGCTACACCTTC. Protein: CASSLKRDSSFYGYTF. The variable domain in full, completed from reference TRBV11-2 and TRBJ1-2, reads EAGVAQSPRYKIIEKRQSVAFWCNPISGHATLYWYQQILGQGPKLLIQFQNNGVVDDSQLPKDRFSAERLKGVDSTLKIQPAKLEDSAVYLCASSLKRDSSFYGYTFGSGTRLTVV.

In this sample, this clonotype turned up many times. V is TRBV6-1 and J is TRBJ1-5, with D perhaps matching TRBD1 (6 bases). The CDR3 is 14 amino acids. Trimming left V 6 bases short and J 1 base short, with 10 bases between. From germline, CDR1 is MNHNS and CDR2 SASEGT. The CDR3 sequence is CASSRGPSNQPQHF. The CDR3 nucleotides are TGTGCCAGCAGCAGGGGACCCAGCAATCAGCCCCAGCATTTT.

This clonotype was seen ten or more times. The chain links TRBV3-1 to TRBJ1-2; D unclear. The V gene's germline CDR1 is LGHDT and CDR2 YNNKEL (reference sequence). V gave up 0 bases and J gave up 4 bases, with 12 bases separating them. The CDR3 extends over 15 amino acids. The CDR3 is CASSQERRTFYGYTF. CDR3 bases: TGTGCCAGCAGCCAAGAGCGTAGGACTTTCTATGGCTACACCTTC.

The sample holds many counts of this clonotype. The CDR3, as DNA: TGTGCCAGCAGTTTCCGGGACAGGGGGAGGAGGGAGCAGTACTTC. Its protein product is CASSFRDRGRREQYF. V is TRBV27 and J is TRBJ2-7; TRBD1 agrees at 11 bases. V lost 3 bases, J lost 7 bases, and 8 bases stayed unmatched. Germline V gives CDR1 MNHEY, CDR2 SMNVEV (reference sequence). The CDR3 spans 15 residues.

This clonotype was seen ten or more times. The chain combines TRBV5-1 with TRBJ2-1; no clear D. Looked up from germline, CDR1 is SGHRS and CDR2 is YFSETQ. This CDR3 has 14 amino acids. Trimming stripped 9 bases from V and 8 bases from J, with 21 bases between. DNA of the CDR3: TGCGCCACCAAAAAAGAGACGGACGGCGATGAGCAGTTCTTC. This gives the protein CATKKETDGDEQFF.

This clonotype has at least ten counts. The chain couples TRBV7-9 to TRBJ2-1; D is perhaps TRBD2 (5 bases). This CDR3 spans 16 amino acids. V was shortened by 0 bases and J by 8 bases, with 17 bases between the two germline ends. CDR1 is SEHNR, CDR2 FQNEAQ, per germline (reference sequence). CDR3: CASSLARAGLRDEQFF. The CDR3 DNA reads as TGTGCCAGCAGCTTAGCGAGGGCCGGACTTAGGGATGAGCAGTTCTTC.

In DNA, the CDR3 is TGTGCCAGCAGCCAAGTACGGGGGGCTTTTGGGGCCAACGTCCTGACTTTC. The encoded protein is CASSQVRGAFGANVLTF. The rearrangement uses TRBV3-1 and TRBJ2-6; the D gene is possibly TRBD2 (7 bases). CDR1 and CDR2 (germline): LGHDT, YNNKEL (reference sequence). The CDR3 extends over 17 amino acids. V was cut by 1 base and J by 3 bases, with 13 bases left in between.

This clonotype was observed at least ten times. The V call is TRBV11-1, the J call TRBJ2-1; D remains unclear. Trimming pared 1 base from V and 4 bases from J, leaving 14 bases between. Germline V gene data show CDR1 as SGHAT and CDR2 as FQDESV (reference sequence). The CDR3 loop spans 16 amino acids. DNA of the CDR3: TGTGCCAGCAGCTTAGATTCGGGCTCCCTATACAATGAGCAGTTCTTC. Its protein is CASSLDSGSLYNEQFF.

This clonotype was seen repeatedly, ten times or more. The chain uses TRBV7-9 and TRBJ2-7, with TRBD2 matching over 11 bases. CDR1 SEHNR and CDR2 FQNEAQ come from the germline V gene (reference sequence). V lost 0 bases to trimming and J lost 4 bases; unmatched junction nucleotides: 2. The CDR3 covers 15 residues. The CDR3 is CASSLAGTSGYEQYF. CDR3 in DNA: TGTGCCAGCAGCTTAGCCGGGACTAGCGGTTACGAGCAGTACTTC.

This chain joins TRBV10-3 and TRBJ2-3; possibly TRBD2 for D (6 bases). CDR3 size: 17 residues. V was pared by 2 bases and J by 4 bases, with 19 bases between. Germline loops: CDR1 ENHRY, CDR2 SYGVKD. CDR3 in amino acids: CAISEVEGLARPDTQYF. The CDR3 DNA sequence: TGTGCCATCAGTGAGGTGGAGGGTCTAGCAAGACCAGATACGCAGTATTTT.

This clonotype was counted ten times or more. The chain couples TRBV5-6 to TRBJ2-3; D uncertain. The CDR3 has 14 residues. Between the trimmed V and J ends, which lost 1 base and 8 bases, there was a span of 14 bases. Germline V lookup: CDR1 SGHDT, CDR2 YYEEEE. CDR3 coding DNA: TGTGCCAGCAGCTTGATACTGGGCTCATTTACGCAGTATTTT. Translated, it gives CASSLILGSFTQYF.

In its sample, this clonotype was seen many times. The rearrangement links TRBV3-1 to TRBJ1-5; TRBD1 is a possible D gene (5 bases). The ends were cut back, 3 bases at V and 5 bases at J, with 11 bases in the middle. The CDR3 is 14 residues long. CDR1 LGHDT and CDR2 YNNKEL come from the germline V gene (reference sequence). CDR3 amino acids: CASSQGGFDQPQHF. CDR3 bases: TGTGCCAGCAGCCAGGGGGGGTTTGATCAGCCCCAGCATTTT.

At least ten counts were recorded for this clonotype. The J gene is TRBJ2-5, the V gene TRBV29-1, with D possibly matching TRBD2 (6 bases). V lost 4 bases to trimming and J lost 10 bases, with 13 bases between them. This CDR3 is 11 amino acids long. Germline V gene sequence: CDR1 SQVTM, CDR2 ANQGSEA. CDR3 sequence reads: CSVGRAGSQYF. As DNA, the CDR3 is TGCAGCGTTGGGAGGGCCGGGAGCCAGTACTTC.

This clonotype has at least ten counts. The J gene is TRBJ1-3, the V gene TRBV20-1; D unclear. The CDR3 is 12 residues long. Trimming removed 1 base at V and 6 bases at J, with 7 bases between. CDR1 is DFQATT and CDR2 is SNEGSKA in the germline V gene (reference sequence). CDR3 in amino acids: CSARGTENTIYF. The CDR3 nucleotides are TGCAGTGCTAGAGGGACTGAAAACACCATATATTTT.

This clonotype was counted many times. The J gene is TRBJ2-2, the V gene TRBV7-3, with D perhaps TRBD2 (6 bases). CDR1 is SGHTA and CDR2 is FQGTGA in the germline V gene. The length of the CDR3 is 15 residues. Trimming shortened V by 6 bases and J by 5 bases, and 16 bases separated the two germline ends. This CDR3 reads CASSLGMSGTGELFF. The DNA for the CDR3 is TGTGCCAGCAGTCTAGGGATGAGCGGGACCGGGGAGCTGTTTTTT.